This record covers a single T cell receptor (beta chain). Donors were grouped by their self-reported clinical history. Cohort 3 donors were reported recovered after two negative PCRs, clearance, or symptom resolution. Germline CDR1 reads KGHDR; CDR2 reads SFDVKD. V was pared by 9 bases and J by 2 bases, with 9 bases between. The CDR3 spans 12 residues. TCRdb's copy holds only in-frame clones and misses some; the assay was immunoSEQ multiplex PCR. The sample shows about 230,000 clones, approximately 80% of them seen only once. The record originates from a study of blood T cell repertoires in COVID-19. Study as a whole: T cells, B-cell-depleted T cells, or PBMCs supplied cDNA or gDNA.

Sequencing input: PBMCs or T cells enriched from blood (not recorded which). The source of this sequence is a man aged 60 to 75 who had recovered from COVID-19. V and J are TRBV24-1 and TRBJ1-2, with a possible D match to TRBD1 (5 bases). CDR3 sequence reads: CATSRANYGYTF. In DNA, the CDR3 is TGTGCCACCTCCAGGGCGAACTATGGCTACACCTTC.